This entry concerns a single T cell receptor (beta chain). No antigen is known for it. Measured with immunoSEQ multiplex PCR; TCRdb has only the in-frame clones, and not every one. There are some 130,000 clones in the sample; 93% occur only once, and more than 8.5% lies in the top ten. This record belongs to a study of T cell responses to AZD1222 COVID-19 vaccine. Study-wide findings and caveats: Baseline seropositives among AZD1222 recipients totaled only five or six. Rises in breadth and depth of Spike-specific TCRs came after two AZD1222 doses. Clonal diversity may have been underestimated, and the donors were mostly white British, with more females than males.

CDR3 length equals 22 residues. Per the germline V gene, CDR1 is GTSNPN and CDR2 is SVGIG (reference sequence). V shed 0 bases and J 6 bases; nucleotides not matched to a gene: 22. The chain links TRBV30 to TRBJ2-3, with 15 bases identical to TRBD2. The TCR was taken from an adult in good health. The sample here was peripheral blood, taken on day 0 of AZD1222 vaccination. The CDR3 region is CAWSVQPWTSGGAIGSTDTQYF. CDR3 in DNA: TGTGCCTGGAGTGTACAACCGTGGACTAGCGGGGGGGCCATCGGTTCTACGGATACGCAGTATTTT.